This T cell receptor beta chain appears in the sequencing data of a study of blood T cells in healthy people across ages. Study-wide findings and caveats: Not knowing donor CMV status may have confounded expanded clonotype changes. Unsorted PBMCs prevented conclusive naive versus antigen-experienced comparison.

As concerns this clonotype: Its antigen remains unknown.

Roughly 10 milliliters of peripheral blood were drawn from each donor. V was clipped by 3 bases and J by 4 bases, with 4 bases between them. The germline V gene encodes CDR1 MGHRA and CDR2 YSYEKL. The CDR3 runs to 12 residues. With a J-beta primer mix and a sample-barcoded 5' primer, a second PCR ran roughly 6 to 12 cycles. There were at least 2.5 million CDR3-containing paired-end reads obtained from each sample. TCRdb called the 5' RACE reads again in MiXCR, with one record for every CDR3 protein. The sample holds 800,000 or so distinct CDR3 sequences, 46% seen once. Sequencing was carried out using blood. This TCR came from a man older than 75 in good health. The rearrangement joins TRBV4-1 to TRBJ2-1; D is unresolved. The CDR3 DNA follows: TGCGCCAGCAGCCAGATTTACAATGAGCAGTTCTTC. This gives the protein CASSQIYNEQFF.